The 11 T cell receptor beta chains below were found in one sample sequenced in a study of cytomegalovirus exposure and HLA in healthy donors. Primers: 60 Vbeta forward and 13 Jbeta reverse. The data were produced by immunoSEQ multiplex PCR, yet TCRdb's version contains in-frame clones alone and is incomplete. The sample contains some 200,000 clones, 80% of which appear only once. Specimen: PBMCs. The source of these receptors is a boy aged 5-17 years in good health and CMV-seronegative.

The sample holds a few counts of this clone. The chain employs TRBV7-9 and TRBJ2-3, with 11 positions matching TRBD2. Trimming cost V 6 bases and J 1 base; bases outside gene matches: 0. CDR3 size: 14 residues. Germline CDR1 reads SEHNR; CDR2 reads FQNEAQ (reference sequence). CDR3 nucleotide sequence: TGTGCCAGCAGGACTAGCGGGGGCACAGATACGCAGTATTTT. Protein product: CASRTSGGTDTQYF.

V and J are TRBV30 and TRBJ1-3; D is unresolved. Trimming cost V 1 base and J 4 bases, with 5 bases left between them. CDR1 and CDR2 from the germline V gene are GTSNPN and SVGIG (reference sequence). There are 12 residues in the CDR3. This chain's CDR3 is CAWSASGNTIYF. CDR3 nucleotides: TGTGCCTGGAGTGCTTCGGGAAACACCATATATTTT.

V is TRBV7-8 and J is TRBJ2-2; weak D call: TRBD2 (6 bases). Germline V gene data show CDR1 as SGHVS and CDR2 as FQNEAQ. V dropped 8 bases and J dropped 1 base, with 11 bases sitting between them. The CDR3 contains 14 residues. The CDR3 nucleotides read TGTGCCAGCGTTTGGGGGGTGAACACCGGGGAGCTGTTTTTT. Translating gives CASVWGVNTGELFF. The full variable domain, its missing parts supplied by reference TRBV7-8 and TRBJ2-2, is GAGVSQSPRYKVAKRGQDVALRCDPISGHVSLFWYQQALGQGPEFLTYFQNEAQLDKSGLPSDRFFAERPEGSVSTLKIQRTQQEDSAVYLCASVWGVNTGELFFGEGSRLTVL.

This chain links TRBV6-6 with TRBJ1-1; D gene unclear. V was shortened by 6 bases and J by 0 bases, with 8 bases between the two germline ends. The germline V gene has CDR1 MNHNY and CDR2 SVGAGI (reference sequence). This CDR3 has 13 amino acids. As DNA, the CDR3 is TGTGCCAGCAGCAAATCTATGAACACTGAAGCTTTCTTT. Translating gives CASSKSMNTEAFF.

V usage is TRBV6-5 and J usage is TRBJ1-1, with D unresolved. The germline CDR1 and CDR2 sequences are MNHEY and SVGAGI. CDR3 length: 13 residues. Trimming took off 5 bases at V and 1 base at J, with 8 bases between the two ends. This CDR3 is CASSEFANTEAFF. DNA of the CDR3: TGTGCCAGCAGTGAGTTCGCGAACACTGAAGCTTTCTTT.

This chain uses TRBV5-1 with TRBJ2-2; D gene ambiguous. CDR3 size: 15 residues. V shed 0 bases and J shed 0 bases, with 6 bases lying between them. CDR1 and CDR2 (germline): SGHRS, YFSETQ. CDR3 sequence (DNA): TGCGCCAGCAGCTTGGACAGCTCGAACACCGGGGAGCTGTTTTTT. Its protein product is CASSLDSSNTGELFF.

J is TRBJ1-1 and V is TRBV27; 9 bases are a match to TRBD1. V was clipped by 5 bases and J by 3 bases; unmatched bases: 25. The germline gives CDR1 MNHEY, CDR2 SMNVEV (reference sequence). The CDR3 has 21 residues. The CDR3 nucleotides are TGTGCCAGCAGTCCGAATTCCGGGACAGGGTTAAGAATTAGGCGGGACACTGAAGCTTTCTTT. Its protein is CASSPNSGTGLRIRRDTEAFF.

The chain uses TRBV10-3 and TRBJ2-3; D perhaps matches TRBD1 (5 bases). The CDR3 length is 13 residues. V lost 6 bases to trimming and J lost 5 bases, with 12 bases between them. Per germline, CDR1 ENHRY and CDR2 SYGVKD. CDR3 nucleotides: TGTGCCATCAGCTTCAGGGTTGGAGATACGCAGTATTTT. Encoded protein: CAISFRVGDTQYF.

This clone was found a few times. The chain carries TRBV6-6 and TRBJ1-4, with D possibly matching TRBD1 (5 bases). Germline lookup yields CDR1 MNHNY and CDR2 SVGAGI (reference sequence). V was clipped by 2 bases and J by 2 bases, with 6 bases between them. This CDR3 region has 14 residues. The CDR3 sequence: CASSYRGTNEKLFF. The CDR3 region has the DNA TGTGCCAGCAGTTACAGGGGCACTAATGAAAAACTGTTTTTT.

The chain carries TRBV13 and TRBJ1-2; a possible D gene is TRBD1 (5 bases). The length of the CDR3 is 15 residues. Per germline, CDR1 PRHDT and CDR2 FYEKMQ (reference sequence). V was pared by 6 bases and J by 5 bases, with 19 bases between. CDR3 DNA sequence: TGTGCCAGCAGTTTAATCCAGGGCGAAGGGTATGGCTACACCTTC. Protein: CASSLIQGEGYGYTF.

This rearrangement joins TRBV21-1 to TRBJ1-3; the D segment call TRBD1 is taken from the table without a DNA check. TRBV21-1 is a pseudogene locus. This CDR3 spans 19 amino acids. For the CDR3, the DNA is TGTGCCAGCGCCAAAAGCAGGGACAGGGTCTTTAGCTCTGGAAACACCATATATTTT. This encodes CASAKSRDRVFSSGNTIYF.